This record looks at one TCR beta chain sequence and its context. The data stem from a study of blood T cell repertoires in COVID-19. Study summary: The United States, Italy and Spain provided the acute and convalescent COVID-19 samples. PBMCs, B-cell-depleted T cells, or T cells were the source of the cDNA or gDNA that made up the material.

In the study's own analysis: Nucleated cell number was recorded as an estimate derived from reference gene primer amplification. Repertoires were generated with immunoSEQ multiplex PCR, while TCRdb's copy carries only in-frame clones and drops some. V and J calls and clone size follow that table, whereas D and trimming were derived from the DNA. The sample holds 150,000 to 200,000 clones; around 85% are singletons and the top ten take 7% to 10%. The sequencing input was peripheral blood. The sequence derives from a man aged 50-60 years with active or convalescent COVID-19.

The DNA of the CDR3 is TGTGCCACCAGGAAGGAGGCGAATAGTCAGCCCCAGCATTTT. Its protein product is CATRKEANSQPQHF. The chain couples TRBV6-6 to TRBJ1-5; D is unclear. This CDR3 contains 14 residues. The germline gives CDR1 MNHNY, CDR2 SVGAGI (reference sequence). V was shortened by 10 bases and J by 6 bases, with 19 bases between the two germline ends.